This T cell receptor beta chain was sequenced in a study of blood T cell repertoires in COVID-19. On the study more broadly: Samples taken during acute and convalescent COVID-19 were collected in the United States, Italy and Spain.

Those who participated ranged in age from roughly 18 to 89 years and resided in about two dozen US areas. Donors were grouped by their self-reported clinical history. Authors' processing steps: Cell counts per sample came from amplifying reference gene primers. The assay was immunoSEQ multiplex PCR, and TCRdb's table has in-frame clones only and misses some. V and J calls and clone size are as listed in that table; D and trimming were resolved from the DNA. The table lists 200,000 to 250,000 clones, 65% to 90% of them singletons. Germline CDR1 reads WNHNN; CDR2 reads SYGVQD (reference sequence). Trimming removed 6 bases from V and 4 bases from J, with 10 bases in between. This CDR3 is 13 amino acids long.

The receptor was isolated from a woman in her twenties or thirties who had been exposed to COVID-19. Sequencing was performed on PBMCs or T cells enriched from blood (not recorded which). V is TRBV10-1 and J is TRBJ2-1; D is ambiguous. CDR3 region: CASSPGPYNEQFF. CDR3 DNA sequence: TGCGCCAGCAGCCCTGGGCCTTACAATGAGCAGTTCTTC.